This T cell receptor beta chain was captured in a study of shared clonotypes between healthy human individuals (TCRdb year 2020). Study-level background: The cohort comprised a couple of women and three men aged 18 to 49 years. To increase sequencing depth and limit assay-specific biases, TCR repertoire library preparation and sequencing were carried out by different laboratories using diverse techniques. Blood TCR repertoires of about five healthy adults were deeply sequenced to estimate repertoire size and the extent of clonotype sharing between individuals. Each donor's leukapheresis produced roughly between roughly 0.94 and 9.5 billion PBMCs. Per donor, three plates each were used for CD4 naive and CD4 memory, two for CD8 naive, and one for CD8 memory. Study-level results and caveats: Clonotypes shared by all four sorted-subset donors showed higher generation probabilities than non-shared clonotypes. Across four donors, about 5% of naive CD4, roughly 3.5% of naive CD8, roughly 2.2% of memory CD4, and 0.4% of memory CD8 clonotypes were shared. Naive subsets generally had larger estimated clonotype richness than memory subsets did. Sampling was restricted to blood, and TCR repertoires in tissue are likely to differ from TCR repertoires in blood. Pairwise subsampling indicated that sequencing depth was expected to affect the degree of clonotype sharing among donors. The small number of donors limited the genetic and exposure-history diversity represented. Incomplete sequencing was indicated by rarefaction of sorted-subset datasets, despite the large sequencing depth.

TCR CDR3 regions were amplified from genomic DNA by multiplex PCR using the deep immunoSEQ assay. Extracted genomic DNA from each cell subset was spread evenly across all wells of several immunoSEQ 96-well plates, with each plate serving as a replicate. For sorted subsets, each replicate PCR was loaded with around 220 ng genomic DNA, equivalent to approximately 33,000 T cell genomes. Purified libraries were measured with a Qubit 3.0 fluorometer, size-checked on a Bioanalyzer 2100, and measured again with the KAPA Library Quantification kit. Every immunoSEQ 96-well plate was sequenced on a dedicated single-read 150-cycle Illumina NextSeq 550 flow cell. The authors processed their data as follows. Because only junctional sequences without quality scores were contained in the immunoSEQ output, filtering matching that applied to full-length reads could not be performed. To assign V/J genes and CDR3, sequences were annotated using PyIR, a Python wrapper for IgBLAST v1.9, with IMGT germline references. Reads were removed for weak V/J assignments (E-value above 1e-6), missing CDR3, stop codons, out-of-frame junctions, or ambiguous translated residues. A V3J clonotype was defined by an identical inferred V gene, J gene, and CDR3 amino acid sequence. Percentage overlap between repertoires was computed as shared unique clonotypes divided by the size of the smaller repertoire. RTK rarefaction, the Chao1 estimator, and Recon v2.1 estimates of unobserved clonotypes were used to assess repertoire richness. OLGA was used to compute generation probabilities for all TCRbeta clonotypes that the gDNA method yielded from a handful of donors. Drawn from immuneACCESS, this table holds only the in-frame rearrangements with V and J called that TCRdb kept. Clones are partly lost; checked studies trace under half to an unresolved V gene and leave the rest unexplained. V, J and clone size derive from that table, while D and trimming were established from the DNA sequence. The sample yields 2,100,000 or so clones; approximately 96% were counted once. Clones ranked in the top ten supply roughly 0.13% of the sample.

The donors were healthy, HIV-negative adults with no recently reported acute infections or vaccinations. All donors were Caucasian adults living in Nashville, Tennessee, USA. Magnetic negative selection was used to enrich CD4+ T cells, after which naive cells were positively selected on CD45RA and the negative fraction became the memory subset. Blood was collected by leukapheresis, and PBMCs were isolated by Ficoll-Histopaque density gradient centrifugation and then cryopreserved in liquid nitrogen vapor phase. Purity and quantity of every magnetically sorted T cell population were checked by analytical flow cytometry. From each sorted fraction, genomic DNA was isolated and quantified by UV absorbance on a Nanodrop 2000c. Notes on this clone: It lacks a known antigen. Base qualities are not at hand, and no much larger clone is one base apart.

The TCR originated in a man between 18 and 29 years old in good health. The sequencing sample was made of naive CD4+ T cells sorted from blood. The label giving this sample's cell subset or site can be read as: CD45RA+ positively selected.

The nucleotides are TGTGCCAGCAGCTCCCTCCGGACGGATACAGATACGCAGTATTTT. Translation gives CASSSLRTDTDTQYF. The chain employs TRBV7-3 and TRBJ2-3; no D gene can be assigned with confidence. Measured from the cysteine to the phenylalanine, the CDR3 is 15 residues long. The sequence is cut down to CDR3 DNA, 45 bases in frame from base 1. CDR1 and CDR2 (SGHTA, FQGTGA) derive from the germline V gene. V and J lose 4 bases and 3 bases, and a span of 14 bases separates them.